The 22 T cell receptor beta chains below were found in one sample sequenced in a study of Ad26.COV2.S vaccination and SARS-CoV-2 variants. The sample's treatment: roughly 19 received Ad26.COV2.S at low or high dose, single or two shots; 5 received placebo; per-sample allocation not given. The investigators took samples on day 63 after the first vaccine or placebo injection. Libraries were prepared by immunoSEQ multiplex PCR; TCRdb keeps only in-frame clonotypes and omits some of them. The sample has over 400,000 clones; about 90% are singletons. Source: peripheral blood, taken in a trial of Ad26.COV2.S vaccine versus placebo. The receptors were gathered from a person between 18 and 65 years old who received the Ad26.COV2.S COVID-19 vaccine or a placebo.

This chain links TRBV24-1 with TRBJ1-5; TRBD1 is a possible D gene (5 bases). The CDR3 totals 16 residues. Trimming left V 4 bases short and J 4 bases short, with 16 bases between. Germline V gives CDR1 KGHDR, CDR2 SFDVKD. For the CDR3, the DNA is TGTGCCACCAGTGAGGGAGCGAGGGGATGGAATCAGCCCCAGCATTTT. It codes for CATSEGARGWNQPQHF.

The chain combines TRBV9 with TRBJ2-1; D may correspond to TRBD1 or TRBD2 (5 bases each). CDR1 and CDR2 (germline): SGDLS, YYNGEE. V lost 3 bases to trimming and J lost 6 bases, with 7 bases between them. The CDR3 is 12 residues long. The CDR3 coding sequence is TGTGCCAGCAGCGACGGGACCAATGAGCAGTTCTTC. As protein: CASSDGTNEQFF.

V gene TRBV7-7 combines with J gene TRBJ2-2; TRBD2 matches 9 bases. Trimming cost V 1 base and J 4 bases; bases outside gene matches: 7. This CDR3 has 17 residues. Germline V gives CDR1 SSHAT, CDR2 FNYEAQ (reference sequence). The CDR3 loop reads CASSLGVSGSSTGELFF. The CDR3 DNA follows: TGTGCCAGCAGCTTAGGAGTTAGCGGGAGTTCCACCGGGGAGCTGTTTTTT.

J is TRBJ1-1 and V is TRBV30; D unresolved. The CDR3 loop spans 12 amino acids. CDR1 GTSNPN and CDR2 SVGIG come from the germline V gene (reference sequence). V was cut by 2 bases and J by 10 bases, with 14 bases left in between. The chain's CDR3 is CAWSPRGGRAFF. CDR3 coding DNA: TGTGCCTGGAGTCCGCGAGGAGGGCGAGCTTTCTTT. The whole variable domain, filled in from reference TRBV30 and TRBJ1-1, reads SQTIHQWPATLVQPVGSPLSLECTVEGTSNPNLYWYRQAAGRGLQLLFYSVGIGQISSEVPQNLSASRPQDRQFILSSKKLLLSDSGFYLCAWSPRGGRAFFGQGTRLTVV.

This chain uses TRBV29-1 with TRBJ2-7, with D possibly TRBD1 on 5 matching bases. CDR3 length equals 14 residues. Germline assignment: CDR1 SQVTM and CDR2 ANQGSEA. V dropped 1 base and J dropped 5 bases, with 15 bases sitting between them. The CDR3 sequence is CSVEVSGFRDEQYF. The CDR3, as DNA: TGCAGCGTTGAAGTATCAGGGTTTCGCGACGAGCAGTACTTC.

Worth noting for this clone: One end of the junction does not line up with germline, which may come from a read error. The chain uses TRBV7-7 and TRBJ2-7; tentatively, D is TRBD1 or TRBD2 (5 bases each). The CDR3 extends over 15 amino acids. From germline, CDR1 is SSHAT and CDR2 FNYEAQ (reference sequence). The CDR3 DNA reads TGTGCTAGCAGCCGAGGGGCTGGGCATCCCTACGAGCAGTACTTC. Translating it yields CASSRGAGHPYEQYF.

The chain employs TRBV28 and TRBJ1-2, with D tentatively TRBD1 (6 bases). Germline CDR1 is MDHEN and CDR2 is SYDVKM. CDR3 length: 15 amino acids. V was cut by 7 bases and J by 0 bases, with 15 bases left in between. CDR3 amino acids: CASTLTGTPNYGYTF. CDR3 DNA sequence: TGTGCCAGCACCCTCACAGGGACCCCTAACTATGGCTACACCTTC.

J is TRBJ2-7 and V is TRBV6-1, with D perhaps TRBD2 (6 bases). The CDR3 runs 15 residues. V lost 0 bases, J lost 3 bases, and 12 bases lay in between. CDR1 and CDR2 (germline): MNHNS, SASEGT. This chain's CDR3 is CASSEAWPGGYEQYF. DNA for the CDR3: TGTGCCAGCAGTGAAGCTTGGCCCGGGGGCTACGAGCAGTACTTC.

Here the CDR3 reads CASSPDSKTDSTDTQYF. CDR3 bases: TGTGCCAGCTCACCGGACAGTAAAACCGATAGCACAGATACGCAGTATTTT. The gene calls are TRBV18 and TRBJ2-3, with D possibly TRBD1 on 6 matching bases. This CDR3 spans 17 amino acids. Trimming removed 3 bases at V and 0 bases at J, with 16 bases between. Germline-derived CDR1 and CDR2 are KGHSH and LQKENI.

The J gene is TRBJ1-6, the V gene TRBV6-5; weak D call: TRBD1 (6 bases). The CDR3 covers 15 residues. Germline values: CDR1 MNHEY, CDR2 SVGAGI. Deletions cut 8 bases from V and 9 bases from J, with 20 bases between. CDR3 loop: CASAGGGPRVSPLHF. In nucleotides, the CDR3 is TGTGCCAGCGCTGGGGGGGGGCCGCGGGTTTCACCCCTCCACTTT.

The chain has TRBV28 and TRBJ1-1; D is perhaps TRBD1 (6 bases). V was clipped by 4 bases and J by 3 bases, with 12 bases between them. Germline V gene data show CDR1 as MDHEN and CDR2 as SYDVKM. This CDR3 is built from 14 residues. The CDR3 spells CASSSIQGDTEAFF. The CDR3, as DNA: TGTGCCAGCAGTTCAATACAGGGTGACACTGAAGCTTTCTTT.

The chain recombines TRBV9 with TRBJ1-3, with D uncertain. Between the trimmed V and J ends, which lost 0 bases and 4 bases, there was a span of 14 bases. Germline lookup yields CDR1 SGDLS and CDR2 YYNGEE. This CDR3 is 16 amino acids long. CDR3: CASSVAGLIGGNTIYF. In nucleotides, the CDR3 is TGTGCCAGCAGCGTAGCCGGCCTCATCGGGGGAAACACCATATATTTT.

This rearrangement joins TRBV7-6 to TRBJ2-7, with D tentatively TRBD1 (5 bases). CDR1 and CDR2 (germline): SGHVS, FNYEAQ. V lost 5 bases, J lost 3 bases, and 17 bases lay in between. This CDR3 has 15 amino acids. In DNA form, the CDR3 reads TGTGCCAGCAGCCTCGCAAGGGGTTCCCTCTACGAGCAGTACTTC. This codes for CASSLARGSLYEQYF.

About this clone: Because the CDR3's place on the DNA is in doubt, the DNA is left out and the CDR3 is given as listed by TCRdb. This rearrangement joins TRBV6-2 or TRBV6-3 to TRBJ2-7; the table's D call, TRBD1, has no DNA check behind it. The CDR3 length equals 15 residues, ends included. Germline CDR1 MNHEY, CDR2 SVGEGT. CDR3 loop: CASSSSGQPPYEQYF.

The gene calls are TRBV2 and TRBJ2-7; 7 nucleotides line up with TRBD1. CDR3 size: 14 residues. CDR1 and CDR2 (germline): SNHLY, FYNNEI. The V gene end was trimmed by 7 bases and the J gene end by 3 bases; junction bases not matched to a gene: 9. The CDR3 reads CASTHRDSYYEQYF. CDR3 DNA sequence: TGTGCCAGCACACACCGGGACAGCTACTACGAGCAGTACTTC.

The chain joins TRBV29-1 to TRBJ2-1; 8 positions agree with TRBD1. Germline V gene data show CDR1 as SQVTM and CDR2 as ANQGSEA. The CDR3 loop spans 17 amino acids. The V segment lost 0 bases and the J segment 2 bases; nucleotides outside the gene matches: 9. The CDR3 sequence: CSVEDRQQGVTYNEQFF. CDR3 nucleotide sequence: TGCAGCGTTGAAGATCGACAACAGGGGGTAACCTACAATGAGCAGTTCTTC.

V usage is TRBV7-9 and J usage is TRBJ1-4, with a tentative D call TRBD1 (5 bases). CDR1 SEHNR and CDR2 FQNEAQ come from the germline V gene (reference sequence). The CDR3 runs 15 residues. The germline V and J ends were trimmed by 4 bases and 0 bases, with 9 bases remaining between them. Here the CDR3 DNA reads TGTGCCAGCAGCTCACCAGGGACAACTAATGAAAAACTGTTTTTT. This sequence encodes CASSSPGTTNEKLFF. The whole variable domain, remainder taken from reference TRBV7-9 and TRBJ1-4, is DTGVSQNPRHKITKRGQNVTFRCDPISEHNRLYWYRQTLGQGPEFLTYFQNEAQLEKSRLLSDRFSAERPKGSFSTLEIQRTEQGDSAMYLCASSSPGTTNEKLFFGSGTQLSVL.

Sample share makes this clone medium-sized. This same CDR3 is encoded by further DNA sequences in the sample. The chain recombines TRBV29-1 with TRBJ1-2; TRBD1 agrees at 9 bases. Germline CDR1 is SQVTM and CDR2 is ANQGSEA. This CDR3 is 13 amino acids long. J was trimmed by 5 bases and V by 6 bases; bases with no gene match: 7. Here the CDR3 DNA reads TGCAGCGTGGGACAGGGCTTAGGTTATGGCTACACCTTC. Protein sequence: CSVGQGLGYGYTF.

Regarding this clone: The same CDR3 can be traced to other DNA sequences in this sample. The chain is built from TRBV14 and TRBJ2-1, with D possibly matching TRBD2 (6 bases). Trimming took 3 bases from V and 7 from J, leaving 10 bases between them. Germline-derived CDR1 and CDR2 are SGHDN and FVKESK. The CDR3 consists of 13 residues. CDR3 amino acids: CASSQVRGNEQFF. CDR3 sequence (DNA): TGTGCCAGCAGCCAGGTACGGGGGAATGAGCAGTTCTTC. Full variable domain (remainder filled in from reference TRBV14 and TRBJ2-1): EAGVTQFPSHSVIEKGQTVTLRCDPISGHDNLYWYRRVMGKEIKFLLHFVKESKQDESGMPNNRFLAERTGGTYSTLKVQPAELEDSGVYFCASSQVRGNEQFFGPGTRLTVL.

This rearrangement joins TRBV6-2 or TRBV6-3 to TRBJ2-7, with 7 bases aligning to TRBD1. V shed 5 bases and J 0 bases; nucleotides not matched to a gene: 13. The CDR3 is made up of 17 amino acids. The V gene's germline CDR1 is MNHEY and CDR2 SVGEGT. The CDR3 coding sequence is TGTGCCAGCAGTCCCCTCTCGGACAGGTTCTCCTCCTACGAGCAGTACTTC. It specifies CASSPLSDRFSSYEQYF.

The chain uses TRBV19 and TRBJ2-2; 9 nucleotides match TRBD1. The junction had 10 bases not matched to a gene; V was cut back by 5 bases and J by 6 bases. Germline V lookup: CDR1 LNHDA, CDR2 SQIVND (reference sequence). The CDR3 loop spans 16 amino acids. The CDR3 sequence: CASSADRGWVAGELFF. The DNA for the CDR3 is TGTGCCAGTAGTGCCGACAGGGGGTGGGTCGCCGGGGAGCTGTTTTTT.

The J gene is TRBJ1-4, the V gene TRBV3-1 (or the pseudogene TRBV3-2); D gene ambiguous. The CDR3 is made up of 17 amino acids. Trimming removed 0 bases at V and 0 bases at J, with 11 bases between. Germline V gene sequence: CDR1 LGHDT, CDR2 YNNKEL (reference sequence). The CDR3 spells CASSQEVSAATNEKLFF. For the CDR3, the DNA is TGTGCCAGCAGCCAAGAGGTCAGCGCCGCAACTAATGAAAAACTGTTTTTT.